The clone carrying this T cell receptor (beta chain) was found once. Other DNA sequences within the sample encode an identical CDR3. This specimen comes from a study of blood T cell repertoires in COVID-19. The data were produced by immunoSEQ multiplex PCR, yet TCRdb's version contains in-frame clones alone and is incomplete. The sample shows approximately 150,000 clones, 84% of them seen only once. Trimming removed 3 bases from V and 0 bases from J; junction bases left unmatched: 4. The CDR3 extends over 15 amino acids. Germline CDR1 reads WSHSY; CDR2 reads SAAADI. The sequence came from a middle-aged man in a cohort exposed to, infected with or recovered from COVID-19 (not recorded which). The chain is built from TRBV10-2 and TRBJ2-7, with 8 bases that match TRBD2. Sequenced sample: PBMCs or T cells enriched from blood (not recorded which). The CDR3 sequence: CASSESSGSSYEQYF. The DNA of the CDR3 is TGCGCCAGCAGTGAAAGCAGCGGGAGCTCCTACGAGCAGTACTTC.